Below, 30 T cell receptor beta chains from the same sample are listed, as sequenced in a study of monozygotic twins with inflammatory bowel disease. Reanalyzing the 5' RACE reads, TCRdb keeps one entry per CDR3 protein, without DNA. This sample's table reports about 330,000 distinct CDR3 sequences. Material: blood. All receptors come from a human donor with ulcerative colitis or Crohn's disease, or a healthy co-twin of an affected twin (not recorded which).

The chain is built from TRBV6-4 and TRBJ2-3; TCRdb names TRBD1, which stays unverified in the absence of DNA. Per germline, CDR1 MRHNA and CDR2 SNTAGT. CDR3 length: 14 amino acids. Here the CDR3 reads CASSGLGESDTQYF.

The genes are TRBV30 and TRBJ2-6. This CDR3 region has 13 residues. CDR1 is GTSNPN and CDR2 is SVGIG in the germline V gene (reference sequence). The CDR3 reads CAWRHSGANVLTF.

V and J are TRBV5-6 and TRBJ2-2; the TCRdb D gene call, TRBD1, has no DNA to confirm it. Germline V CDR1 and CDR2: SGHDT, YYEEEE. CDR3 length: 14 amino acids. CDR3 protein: CAGSRGGFTGELFF.

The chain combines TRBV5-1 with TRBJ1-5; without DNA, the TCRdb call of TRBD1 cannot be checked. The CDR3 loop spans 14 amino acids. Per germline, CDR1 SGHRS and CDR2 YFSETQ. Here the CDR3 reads CAVRTFRVNQPQHF. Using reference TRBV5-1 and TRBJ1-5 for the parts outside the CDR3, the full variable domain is KAGVTQTPRYLIKTRGQQVTLSCSPISGHRSVSWYQQTPGQGLQFLFEYFSETQRNKGNFPGRFSGRQFSNSRSEMNVSTLELGDSALYLCAVRTFRVNQPQHFGDGTRLSIL.

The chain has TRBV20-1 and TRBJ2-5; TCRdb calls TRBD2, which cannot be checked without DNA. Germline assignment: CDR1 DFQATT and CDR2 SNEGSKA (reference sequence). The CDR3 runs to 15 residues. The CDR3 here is CSARREGREVETQYF.

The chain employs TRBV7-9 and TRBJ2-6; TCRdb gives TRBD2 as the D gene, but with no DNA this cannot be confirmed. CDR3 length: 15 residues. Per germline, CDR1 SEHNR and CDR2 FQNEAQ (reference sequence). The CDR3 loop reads CASSLVAAGANVLTF.

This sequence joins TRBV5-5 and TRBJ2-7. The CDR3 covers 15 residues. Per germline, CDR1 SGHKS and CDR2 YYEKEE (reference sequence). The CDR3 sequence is CASSLGPGESYEQYF. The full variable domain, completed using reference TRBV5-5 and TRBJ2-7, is DAGVTQSPTHLIKTRGQQVTLRCSPISGHKSVSWYQQVLGQGPQFIFQYYEKEERGRGNFPDRFSARQFPNYSSELNVNALLLGDSALYLCASSLGPGESYEQYFGPGTRLTVT.

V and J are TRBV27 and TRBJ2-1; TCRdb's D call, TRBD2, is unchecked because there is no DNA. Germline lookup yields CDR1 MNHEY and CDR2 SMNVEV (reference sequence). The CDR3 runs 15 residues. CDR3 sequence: CASSPLTSGNNEQFF.

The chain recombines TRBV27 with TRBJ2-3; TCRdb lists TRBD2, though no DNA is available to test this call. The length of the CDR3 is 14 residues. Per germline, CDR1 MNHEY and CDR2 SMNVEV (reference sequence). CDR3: CASRRGPTTDTQYF.

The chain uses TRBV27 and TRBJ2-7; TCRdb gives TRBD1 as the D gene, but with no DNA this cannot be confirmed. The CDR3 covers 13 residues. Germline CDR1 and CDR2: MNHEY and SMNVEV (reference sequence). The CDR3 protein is CASSRGETYEQYF.

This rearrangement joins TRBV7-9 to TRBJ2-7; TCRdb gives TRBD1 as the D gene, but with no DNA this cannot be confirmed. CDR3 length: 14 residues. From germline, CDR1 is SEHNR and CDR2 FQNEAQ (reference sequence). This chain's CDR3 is CASSVSRGHDEQYF.

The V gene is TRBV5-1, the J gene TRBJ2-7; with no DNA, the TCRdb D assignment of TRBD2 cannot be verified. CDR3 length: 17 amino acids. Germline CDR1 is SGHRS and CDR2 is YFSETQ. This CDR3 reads CASSPDSGSSSSYEQYF. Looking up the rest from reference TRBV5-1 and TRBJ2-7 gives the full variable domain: KAGVTQTPRYLIKTRGQQVTLSCSPISGHRSVSWYQQTPGQGLQFLFEYFSETQRNKGNFPGRFSGRQFSNSRSEMNVSTLELGDSALYLCASSPDSGSSSSYEQYFGPGTRLTVT.

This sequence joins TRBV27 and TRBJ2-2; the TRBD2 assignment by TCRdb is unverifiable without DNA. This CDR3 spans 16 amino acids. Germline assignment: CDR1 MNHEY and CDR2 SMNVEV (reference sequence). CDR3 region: CASSFLTSGYTGELFF.

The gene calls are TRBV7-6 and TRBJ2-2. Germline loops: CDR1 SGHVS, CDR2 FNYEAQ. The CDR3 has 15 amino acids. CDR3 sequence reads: CASSLAPGVAGELFF.

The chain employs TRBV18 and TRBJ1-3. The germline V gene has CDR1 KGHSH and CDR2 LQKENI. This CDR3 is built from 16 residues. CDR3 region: CASSPGPGEFGNTIYF.

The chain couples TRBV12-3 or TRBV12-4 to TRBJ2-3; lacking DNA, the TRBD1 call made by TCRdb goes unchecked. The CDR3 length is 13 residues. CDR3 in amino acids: CASRSSGFDTQYF.

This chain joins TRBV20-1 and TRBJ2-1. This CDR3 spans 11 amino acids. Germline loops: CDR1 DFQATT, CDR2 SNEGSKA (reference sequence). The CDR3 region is CSARLKSWQFF.

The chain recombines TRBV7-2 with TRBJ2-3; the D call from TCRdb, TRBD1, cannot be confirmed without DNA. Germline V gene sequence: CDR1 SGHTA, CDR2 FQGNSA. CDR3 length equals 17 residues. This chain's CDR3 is CASSTRTGTITADTQYF.

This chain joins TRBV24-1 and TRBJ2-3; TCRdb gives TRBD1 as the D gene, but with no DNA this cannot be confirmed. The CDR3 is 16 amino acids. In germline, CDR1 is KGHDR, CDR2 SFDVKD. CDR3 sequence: CATSDSRSPSTDTQYF.

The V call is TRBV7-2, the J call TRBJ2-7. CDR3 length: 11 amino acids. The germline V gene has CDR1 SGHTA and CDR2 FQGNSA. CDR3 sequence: CASSPAQEQYF.

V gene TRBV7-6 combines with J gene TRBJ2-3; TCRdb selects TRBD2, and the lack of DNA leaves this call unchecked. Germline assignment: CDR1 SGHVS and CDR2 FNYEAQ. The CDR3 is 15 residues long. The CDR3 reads CASSLGEGIADTQYF.

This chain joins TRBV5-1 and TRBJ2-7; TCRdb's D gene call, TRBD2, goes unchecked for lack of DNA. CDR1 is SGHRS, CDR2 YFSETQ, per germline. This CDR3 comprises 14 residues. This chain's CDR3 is CASSFRGTSYEQYF.

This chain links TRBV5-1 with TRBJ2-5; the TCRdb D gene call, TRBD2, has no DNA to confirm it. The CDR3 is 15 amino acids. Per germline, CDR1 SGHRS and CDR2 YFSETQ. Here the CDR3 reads CASSLDGTREETQYF. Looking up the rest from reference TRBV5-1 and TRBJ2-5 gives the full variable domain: KAGVTQTPRYLIKTRGQQVTLSCSPISGHRSVSWYQQTPGQGLQFLFEYFSETQRNKGNFPGRFSGRQFSNSRSEMNVSTLELGDSALYLCASSLDGTREETQYFGPGTRLLVL.

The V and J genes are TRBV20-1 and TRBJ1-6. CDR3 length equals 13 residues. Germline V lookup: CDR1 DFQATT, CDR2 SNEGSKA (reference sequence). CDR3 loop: CSALAGYNSPLHF.

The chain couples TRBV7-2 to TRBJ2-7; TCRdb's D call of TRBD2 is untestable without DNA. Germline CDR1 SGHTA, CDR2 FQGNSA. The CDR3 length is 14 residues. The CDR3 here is CASSRLAGSYEQYF. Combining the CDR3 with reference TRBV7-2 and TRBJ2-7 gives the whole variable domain GAGVSQSPSNKVTEKGKDVELRCDPISGHTALYWYRQSLGQGLEFLIYFQGNSAPDKSGLPSDRFSAERTGGSVSTLTIQRTQQEDSAVYLCASSRLAGSYEQYFGPGTRLTVT.

The CDR3 loop reads CASSQERVVNTEAFF. The V call is TRBV3-1, the J call TRBJ1-1. Germline CDR1 reads LGHDT; CDR2 reads YNNKEL (reference sequence). The CDR3 extends over 15 amino acids.

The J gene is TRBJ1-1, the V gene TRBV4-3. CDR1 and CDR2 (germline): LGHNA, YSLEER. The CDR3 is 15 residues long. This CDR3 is CASSQDRSVNTEAFF.

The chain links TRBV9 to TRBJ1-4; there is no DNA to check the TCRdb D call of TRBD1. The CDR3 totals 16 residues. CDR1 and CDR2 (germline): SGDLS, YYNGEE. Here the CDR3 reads CASSVTAGAPNEKLFF.

CDR3 amino acids: CASSPRPGYDDEQYF. The chain combines TRBV7-9 with TRBJ2-7; TCRdb gives TRBD1 as the D gene, but with no DNA this cannot be confirmed. CDR1 SEHNR and CDR2 FQNEAQ come from the germline V gene (reference sequence). The CDR3 has 15 amino acids. The entire variable domain, with the rest obtained from reference TRBV7-9 and TRBJ2-7, is as follows: DTGVSQNPRHKITKRGQNVTFRCDPISEHNRLYWYRQTLGQGPEFLTYFQNEAQLEKSRLLSDRFSAERPKGSFSTLEIQRTEQGDSAMYLCASSPRPGYDDEQYFGPGTRLTVT.

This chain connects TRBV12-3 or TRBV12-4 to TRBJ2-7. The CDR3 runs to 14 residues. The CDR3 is CASSLSILMDEQYF.